This section outlines one TCR beta chain sequence together with its context. Antigen specificity is unknown. Germline V CDR1 and CDR2: LNHNV, YYDKDF (reference sequence). The CDR3 extends over 14 amino acids. Trimming took 3 bases from V and 7 from J; bases not matched to a gene: 7. Template material for amplifying TCR beta CDR3 regions consisted of RNA transcripts. The HTBI primer set was used in a first-round RT-PCR of the TCR CDR3. TCRdb passed the multiplex PCR reads through MiXCR, listing each CDR3 protein once. The profile covers 550,000 to 600,000 distinct CDR3 sequences, with approximately 44% appearing a single time and 15% to 20% taken by the ten largest. The data were obtained in a study of T cells in Graves' hyperthyroidism and ophthalmopathy. Study conclusions and caveats: Expanded thyroid clonotypes (above 0.001) were mostly also found in blood. Onset of ophthalmopathy came a median 6.5 months after the model predicted it.

Lactation, pregnancy, other autoimmune disease or uncontrolled infection excluded patients. The receptor was derived from an adult woman with Graves' disease, either hyperthyroidism or ophthalmopathy (not recorded which). Sequences were obtained from peripheral blood or thyroid tissue (not recorded which). The chain carries TRBV15 and TRBJ1-2; 8 bases are a match to TRBD1. For the CDR3, the DNA is TGTGCCACCAGCAGGGGACAGGTGGCCGCTGGCTACACCTTC. Encoded protein: CATSRGQVAAGYTF.